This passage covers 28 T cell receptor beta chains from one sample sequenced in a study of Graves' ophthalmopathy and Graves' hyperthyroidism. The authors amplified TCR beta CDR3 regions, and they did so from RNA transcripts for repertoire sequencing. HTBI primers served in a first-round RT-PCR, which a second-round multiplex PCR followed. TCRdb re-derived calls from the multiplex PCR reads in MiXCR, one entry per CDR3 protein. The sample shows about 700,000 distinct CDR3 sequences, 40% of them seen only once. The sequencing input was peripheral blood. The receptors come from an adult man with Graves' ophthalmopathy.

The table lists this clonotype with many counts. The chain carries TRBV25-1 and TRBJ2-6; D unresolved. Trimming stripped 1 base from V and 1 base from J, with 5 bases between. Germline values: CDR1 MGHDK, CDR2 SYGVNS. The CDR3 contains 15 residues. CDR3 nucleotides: TGTGCCAGCAGTGAATTCGGTTCTGGGGCCAACGTCCTGACTTTC. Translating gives CASSEFGSGANVLTF.

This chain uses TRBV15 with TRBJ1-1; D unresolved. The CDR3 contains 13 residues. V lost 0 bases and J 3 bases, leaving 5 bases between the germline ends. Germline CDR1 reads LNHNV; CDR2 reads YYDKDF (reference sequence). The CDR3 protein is CATSREGHTEAFF. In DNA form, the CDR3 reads TGTGCCACCAGCAGAGAGGGTCACACTGAAGCTTTCTTT.

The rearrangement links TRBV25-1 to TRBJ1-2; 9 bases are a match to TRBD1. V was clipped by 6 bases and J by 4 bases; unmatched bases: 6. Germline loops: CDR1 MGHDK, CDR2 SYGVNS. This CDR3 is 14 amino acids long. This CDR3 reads CASSGTGLSYGYTF. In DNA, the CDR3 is TGTGCCAGCAGCGGGACAGGGCTTTCCTATGGCTACACCTTC.

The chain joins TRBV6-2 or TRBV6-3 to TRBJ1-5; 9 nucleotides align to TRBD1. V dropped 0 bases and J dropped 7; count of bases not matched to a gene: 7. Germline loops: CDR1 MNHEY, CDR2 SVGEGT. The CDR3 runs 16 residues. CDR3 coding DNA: TGTGCCAGCAGTTACTCTGTTTGGGACAGGGTCCAGCCCCAGCATTTT. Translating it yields CASSYSVWDRVQPQHF.

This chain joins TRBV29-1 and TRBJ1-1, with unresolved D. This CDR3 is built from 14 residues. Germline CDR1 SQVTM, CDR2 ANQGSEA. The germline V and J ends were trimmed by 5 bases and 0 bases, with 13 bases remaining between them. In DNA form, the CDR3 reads TGCAGCGTTCCCCCAGATCGGATGAACACTGAAGCTTTCTTT. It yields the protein CSVPPDRMNTEAFF.

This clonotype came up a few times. The CDR3 DNA reads TGTGCCAGCAGTTACACGGGGGGGGGAGGTTCACCCCTCCACTTT. Translation gives CASSYTGGGGSPLHF. The chain uses TRBV6-6 and TRBJ1-6, with a weak D call TRBD1 (5 bases). Trimming took 2 bases from V and 9 from J, leaving 14 bases between them. The germline V gene encodes CDR1 MNHNY and CDR2 SVGAGI (reference sequence). This CDR3 comprises 15 residues.

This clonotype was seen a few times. The CDR3 bases are TGTGCCAGCAGTTACTCGTCCGGGTATAACCTCCGCTACACCTTC. Its translation is CASSYSSGYNLRYTF. The J gene is TRBJ1-2, the V gene TRBV6-5; no clear D. The CDR3 spans 15 residues. V was pared by 0 bases and J by 9 bases, with 17 bases between. CDR1 and CDR2 (germline): MNHEY, SVGAGI.

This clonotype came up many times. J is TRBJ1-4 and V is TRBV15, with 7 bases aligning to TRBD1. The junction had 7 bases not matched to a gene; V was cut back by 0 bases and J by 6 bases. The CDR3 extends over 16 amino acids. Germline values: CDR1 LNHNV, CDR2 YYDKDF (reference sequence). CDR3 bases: TGTGCCACCAGCAGAGATCCGGGCAGGGGGTATGAAAAACTGTTTTTT. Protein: CATSRDPGRGYEKLFF.

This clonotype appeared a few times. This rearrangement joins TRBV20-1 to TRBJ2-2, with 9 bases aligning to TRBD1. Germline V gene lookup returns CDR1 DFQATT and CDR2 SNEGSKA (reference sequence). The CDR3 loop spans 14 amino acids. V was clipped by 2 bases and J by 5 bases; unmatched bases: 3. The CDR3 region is CSARNRGLTGELFF. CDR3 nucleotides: TGCAGTGCTAGAAACAGGGGGCTAACCGGGGAGCTGTTTTTT.

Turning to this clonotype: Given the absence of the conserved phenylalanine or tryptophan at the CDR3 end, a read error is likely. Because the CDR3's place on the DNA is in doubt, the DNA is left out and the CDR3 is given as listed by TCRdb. CDR3 amino acids: CASLDPNT. The chain combines TRBV10-3 with TRBJ1-3. Germline V CDR1 and CDR2: ENHRY, SYGVKD. The CDR3 comprises 8 residues, both ends counted.

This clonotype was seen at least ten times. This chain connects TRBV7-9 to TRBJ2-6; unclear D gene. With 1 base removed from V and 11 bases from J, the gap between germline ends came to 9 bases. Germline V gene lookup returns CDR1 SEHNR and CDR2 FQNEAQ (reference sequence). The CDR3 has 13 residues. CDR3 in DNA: TGTGCCAGCAGCTTAGGGGTGGACGACGTCCTGACTTTC. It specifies CASSLGVDDVLTF.

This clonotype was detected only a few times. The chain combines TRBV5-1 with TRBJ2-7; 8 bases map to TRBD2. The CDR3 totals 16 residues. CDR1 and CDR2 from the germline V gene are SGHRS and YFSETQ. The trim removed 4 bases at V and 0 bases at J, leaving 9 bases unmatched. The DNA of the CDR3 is TGCGCCAGCAGCCTCCGAGGAAGCGGGAGCTCCTACGAGCAGTACTTC. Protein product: CASSLRGSGSSYEQYF.

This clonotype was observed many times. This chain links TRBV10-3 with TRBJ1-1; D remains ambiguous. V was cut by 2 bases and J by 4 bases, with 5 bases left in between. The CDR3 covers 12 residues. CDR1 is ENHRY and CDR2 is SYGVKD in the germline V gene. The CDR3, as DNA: TGTGCCATCAGTGAGGACCGCACTGAAGCTTTCTTT. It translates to CAISEDRTEAFF.

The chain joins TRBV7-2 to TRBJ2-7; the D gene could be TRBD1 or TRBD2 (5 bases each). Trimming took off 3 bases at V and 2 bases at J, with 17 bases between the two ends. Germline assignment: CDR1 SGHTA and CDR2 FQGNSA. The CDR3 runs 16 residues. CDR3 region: CASSFGRVGTTYEQYF. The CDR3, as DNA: TGTGCCAGCAGCTTCGGAAGGGTAGGGACGACCTACGAGCAGTACTTC.

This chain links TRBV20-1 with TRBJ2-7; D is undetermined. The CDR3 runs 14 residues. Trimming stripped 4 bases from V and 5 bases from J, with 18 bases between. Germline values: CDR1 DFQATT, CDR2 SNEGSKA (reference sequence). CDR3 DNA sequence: TGCAGTGCTAATTTCGGACCCGGAGCAGACGAGCAGTACTTC. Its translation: CSANFGPGADEQYF.

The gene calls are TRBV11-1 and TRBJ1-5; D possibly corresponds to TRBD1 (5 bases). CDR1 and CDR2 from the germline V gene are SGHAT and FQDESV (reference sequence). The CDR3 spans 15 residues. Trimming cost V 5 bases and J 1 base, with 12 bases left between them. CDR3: CASSVAWGSNQPQHF. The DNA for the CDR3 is TGTGCCAGCAGCGTTGCCTGGGGGAGCAATCAGCCCCAGCATTTT.

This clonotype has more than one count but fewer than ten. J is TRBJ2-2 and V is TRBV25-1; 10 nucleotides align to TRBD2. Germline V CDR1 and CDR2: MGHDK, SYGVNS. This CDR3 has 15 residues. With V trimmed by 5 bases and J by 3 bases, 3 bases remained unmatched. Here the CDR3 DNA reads TGTGCCAGCAGTCACCTAGCGGGGGACACCGGGGAGCTGTTTTTT. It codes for CASSHLAGDTGELFF. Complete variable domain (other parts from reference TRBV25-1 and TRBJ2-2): EADIYQTPRYLVIGTGKKITLECSQTMGHDKMYWYQQDPGMELHLIHYSYGVNSTEKGDLSSESTVSRIRTEHFPLTLESARPSHTSQYLCASSHLAGDTGELFFGEGSRLTVL.

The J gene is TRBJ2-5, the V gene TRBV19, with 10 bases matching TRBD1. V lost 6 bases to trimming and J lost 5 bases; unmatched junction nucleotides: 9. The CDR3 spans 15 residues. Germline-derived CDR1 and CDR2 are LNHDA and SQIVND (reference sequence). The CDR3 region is CASRQRQGARETQYF. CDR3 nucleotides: TGTGCCAGTAGGCAGAGACAGGGGGCGCGGGAGACCCAGTACTTC. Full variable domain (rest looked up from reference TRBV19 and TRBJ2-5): DGGITQSPKYLFRKEGQNVTLSCEQNLNHDAMYWYRQDPGQGLRLIYYSQIVNDFQKGDIAEGYSVSREKKESFPLTVTSAQKNPTAFYLCASRQRQGARETQYFGPGTRLLVL.

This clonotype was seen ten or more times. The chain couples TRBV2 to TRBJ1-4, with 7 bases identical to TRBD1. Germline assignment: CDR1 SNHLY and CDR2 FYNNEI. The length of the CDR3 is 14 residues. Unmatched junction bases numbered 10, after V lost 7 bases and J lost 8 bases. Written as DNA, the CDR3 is TGTGCCAGCACCGCGACAGGGTCGGAGGAAAAACTGTTTTTT. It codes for CASTATGSEEKLFF.

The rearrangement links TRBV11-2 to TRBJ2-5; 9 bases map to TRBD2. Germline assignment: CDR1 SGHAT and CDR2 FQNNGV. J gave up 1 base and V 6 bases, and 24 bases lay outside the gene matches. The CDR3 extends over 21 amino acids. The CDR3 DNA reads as TGTGCCAGCAGTTTATTCAGTGGTGGGCTAGCGGGGATCGGCCCCCAAGAGACCCAGTACTTC. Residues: CASSLFSGGLAGIGPQETQYF.

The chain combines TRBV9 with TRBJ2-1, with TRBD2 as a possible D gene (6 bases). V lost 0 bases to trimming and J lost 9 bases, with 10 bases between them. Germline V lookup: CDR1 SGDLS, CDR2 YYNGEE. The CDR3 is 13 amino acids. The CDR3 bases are TGTGCCAGCAGCGTAGCTTCGCGGGGTGAGCAGTTCTTC. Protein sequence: CASSVASRGEQFF.

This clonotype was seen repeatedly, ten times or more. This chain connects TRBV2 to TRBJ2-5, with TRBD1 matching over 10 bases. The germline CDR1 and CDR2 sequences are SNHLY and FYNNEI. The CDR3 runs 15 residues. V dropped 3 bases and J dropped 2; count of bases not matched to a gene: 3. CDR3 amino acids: CASSEGTGAQETQYF. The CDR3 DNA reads TGTGCCAGCAGTGAGGGGACAGGGGCACAAGAGACCCAGTACTTC. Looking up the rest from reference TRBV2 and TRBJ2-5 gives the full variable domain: EPEVTQTPSHQVTQMGQEVILRCVPISNHLYFYWYRQILGQKVEFLVSFYNNEISEKSEIFDDQFSVERPDGSNFTLKIRSTKLEDSAMYFCASSEGTGAQETQYFGPGTRLLVL.

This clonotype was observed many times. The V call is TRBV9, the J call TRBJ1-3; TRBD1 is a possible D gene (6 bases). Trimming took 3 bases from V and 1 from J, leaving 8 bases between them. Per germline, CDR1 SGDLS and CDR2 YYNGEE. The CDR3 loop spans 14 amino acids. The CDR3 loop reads CASSAGASGNTIYF. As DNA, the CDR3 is TGTGCCAGCAGCGCGGGGGCGTCTGGAAACACCATATATTTT.

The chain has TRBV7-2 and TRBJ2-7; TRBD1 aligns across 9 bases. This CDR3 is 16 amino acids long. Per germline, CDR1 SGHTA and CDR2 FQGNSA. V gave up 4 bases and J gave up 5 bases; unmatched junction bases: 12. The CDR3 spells CASSSRSGQGIHEQYF. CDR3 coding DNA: TGTGCCAGCAGCTCCCGATCGGGACAGGGCATCCACGAGCAGTACTTC.

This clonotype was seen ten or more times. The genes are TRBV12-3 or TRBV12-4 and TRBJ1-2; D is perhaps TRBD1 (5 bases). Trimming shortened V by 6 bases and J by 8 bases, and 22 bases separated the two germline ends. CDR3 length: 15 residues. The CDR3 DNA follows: TGTGCCAGCAGCCCACGGGGCGGGGGGAAGGGAGGCTACACCTTC. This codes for CASSPRGGGKGGYTF.

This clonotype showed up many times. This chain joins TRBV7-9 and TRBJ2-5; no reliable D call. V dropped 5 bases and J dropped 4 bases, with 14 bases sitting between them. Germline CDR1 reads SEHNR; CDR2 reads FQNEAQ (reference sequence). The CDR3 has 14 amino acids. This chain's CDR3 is CASSPRCWVETQYF. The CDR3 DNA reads TGTGCCAGCAGCCCCCGTTGCTGGGTAGAGACCCAGTACTTC.

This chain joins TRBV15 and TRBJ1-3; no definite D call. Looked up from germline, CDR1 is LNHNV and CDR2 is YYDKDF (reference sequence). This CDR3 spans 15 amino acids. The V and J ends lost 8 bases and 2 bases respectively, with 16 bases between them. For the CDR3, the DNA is TGTGCCACCCGGGGAAGGGTTGCAACTGGAAACACCATATATTTT. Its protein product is CATRGRVATGNTIYF.

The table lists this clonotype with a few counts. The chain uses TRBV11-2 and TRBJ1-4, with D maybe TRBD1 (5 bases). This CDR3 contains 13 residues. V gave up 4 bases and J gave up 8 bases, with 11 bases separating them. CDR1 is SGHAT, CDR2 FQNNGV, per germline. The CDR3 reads CASSSRQTEKLFF. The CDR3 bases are TGTGCCAGCAGCTCCAGACAGACCGAAAAACTGTTTTTT.